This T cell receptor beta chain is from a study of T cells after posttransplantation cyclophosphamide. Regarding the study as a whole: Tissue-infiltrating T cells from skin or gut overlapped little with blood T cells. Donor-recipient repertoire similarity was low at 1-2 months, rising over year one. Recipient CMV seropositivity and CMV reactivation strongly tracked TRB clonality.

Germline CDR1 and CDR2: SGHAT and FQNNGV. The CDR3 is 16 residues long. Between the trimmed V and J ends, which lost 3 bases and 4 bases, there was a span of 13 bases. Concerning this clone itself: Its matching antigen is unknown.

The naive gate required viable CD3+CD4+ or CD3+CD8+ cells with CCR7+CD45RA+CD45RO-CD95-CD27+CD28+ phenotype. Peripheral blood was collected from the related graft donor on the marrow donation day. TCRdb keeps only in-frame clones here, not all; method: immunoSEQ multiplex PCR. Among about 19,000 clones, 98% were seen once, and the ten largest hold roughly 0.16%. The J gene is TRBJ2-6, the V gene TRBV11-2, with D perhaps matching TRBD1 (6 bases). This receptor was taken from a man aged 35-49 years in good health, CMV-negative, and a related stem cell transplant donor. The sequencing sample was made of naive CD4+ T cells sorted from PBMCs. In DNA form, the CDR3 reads TGTGCCAGCAGCTTCAGAGGGGGAGACGGGGCCAACGTCCTGACTTTC. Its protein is CASSFRGGDGANVLTF.